This is a list of T cell receptor beta chains from one sample in a study of T cell repertoires in cytomegalovirus infection. TCRdb independently ran MiXCR on the reads; one entry per CDR3 protein. Of roughly 230,000 distinct CDR3 sequences listed, roughly 23% were seen once; the top ten hold 15% to 20%. The material sequenced was CD8+ T cells from PBMCs. Source of these receptors: a human donor in good health (CMV status not recorded). Some clones in this sample may be carry-over from other donors' samples. Each CDR3 is given with its conserved first and last residue. Each record gives: D gene, J gene, clone size, V gene, CDR3 DNA, CDR3 protein. D genes are given only for firm matches. Clone size appears in some rows only: once, few, many, or a class for an expanded clone.

TRBD1	TRBJ2-1	few	TRBV19	TGTGCCACCGGACAGGGGCTCTTTGAGCAGTTCTTC	CATGQGLFEQFF
NA	TRBJ2-1	few	TRBV14	TGTGCCAGCAGGGGTCCGTACAATGAGCAGTTCTTC	CASRGPYNEQFF
TRBD1	TRBJ1-1	few	TRBV7-9	TGTGCCAGCGAAACAGGGGGGACTGAAGCTTTCTTT	CASETGGTEAFF
TRBD2	TRBJ2-1	NA	TRBV5-4	TGTGCCAGCAGCTTGGGGACTAGCGATTACAATGAGCAGTTCTTC	CASSLGTSDYNEQFF
TRBD2	TRBJ2-3	many	TRBV6-1	TGTGCCAGCAGTCAACAACTAGCGGGCACAGATACGCAGTATTTT	CASSQQLAGTDTQYF
TRBD2	TRBJ2-1	once	TRBV4-1	TGCGCCAGCAGCCGGCCACTAGCGGATGAGCAGTTCTTC	CASSRPLADEQFF
NA	TRBJ2-1	many	TRBV15	TGTGCCACCAGCAGAGGTTATTTGGTCAGGGGCCCAGAGGGGTTGTATCATGAGCAGTTCTTC	CATSRGYLVRGPEGLYHEQFF
NA	TRBJ2-1	few	TRBV28	TGTGCCAGCACACACCCCGGGACCCTGAACAATGAGCAGTTCTTC	CASTHPGTLNNEQFF
NA	TRBJ2-7	many	TRBV28	TGTGCCAGCAGTTCAGGACTGATTGCCTACGAGCAGTACTTC	CASSSGLIAYEQYF
NA	TRBJ2-1	NA	TRBV6-1	TGTGCCAGCAGTGAAGTGGATTCATACAATGAGCAGTTCTTC	CASSEVDSYNEQFF
NA	TRBJ1-4	NA	TRBV4-1	TGCGCCAGCAGGCCTGAAGACAGGACTAATGAAAAACTGTTTTTT	CASRPEDRTNEKLFF
TRBD2	TRBJ2-5	few	TRBV20-1	TGCAGTGCTGGAGGGGTTAGCGGGGCTCAAGAGACCCAGTACTTC	CSAGGVSGAQETQYF
TRBD2	TRBJ2-1	few	TRBV7-2	TGTGCCAGCAGCTTTGGCGGGGGGGATTACAATGAGCAGTTCTTC	CASSFGGGDYNEQFF
TRBD1	TRBJ2-5	few	TRBV11-1	TGTGCCAGCAGCTTCGTACAGGGGGAGATCGAAGAGACCCAGTACTTC	CASSFVQGEIEETQYF
NA	TRBJ1-1	few	TRBV5-1	TGCGCCAGCAGCTTGTCGACATGGAACACTGAAGCTTTCTTT	CASSLSTWNTEAFF
TRBD2	TRBJ2-7	NA	TRBV6-6	TGTGCCAGCAGTTACACTAGCGTCGAGCAGTACTTC	CASSYTSVEQYF
NA	TRBJ1-4	NA	TRBV19	TGTGCCAGTAGTCCGACAGTTTCTAAGAGTGAAAAACTGTTTTTT	CASSPTVSKSEKLFF
NA	TRBJ2-3	NA	TRBV28	TGTGCCAGCACCCCGACGGCGACAAGCACAGATACGCAGTATTTT	CASTPTATSTDTQYF
NA	TRBJ1-6	many	TRBV7-4	TGTGCCAGCAGCTTATGTATTCCGAGACCGACCTCACTGCTACTCGATCCACCCCTCCACTTT	CASSLCIPRPTSLLLDPPLHF
TRBD1	TRBJ2-7	few	TRBV19	TGTGCCAGTAGTATGGGTCTGGGGACAGCCTACGAGCAGTACTTC	CASSMGLGTAYEQYF
NA	TRBJ2-3	few	TRBV29-1	TGCAGCGTTGTGTATACTAGCACAGATACGCAGTATTTT	CSVVYTSTDTQYF
TRBD2	TRBJ2-3	many	TRBV20-1	TGCAGTGCTAACCTAGCGGGGGGGGCAGATACGCAGTATTTT	CSANLAGGADTQYF
NA	TRBJ2-7	NA	TRBV6-5	TGTGCCAGCAGTTACGGGGCGGGCCTTACTTACGAGCAGTACTTC	CASSYGAGLTYEQYF
NA	TRBJ1-1	once	TRBV19	TGTGCCAGTAGCAAATTTGGGAACACTGAAGCTTTCTTT	CASSKFGNTEAFF
NA	TRBJ1-5	NA	TRBV2	TGTGCCAGCAGCAGACCTTATAATCAGCCCCAGCATTTT	CASSRPYNQPQHF
NA	TRBJ1-1	NA	TRBV27	TGTGCCAGCCGTGCGGGCCTGAGCACTGAAGCTTTCTTT	CASRAGLSTEAFF
TRBD2	TRBJ2-7	few	TRBV7-2	TGTGCCAGCAGCCCGGACGGGGGGGTACCCTACGAGCAGTACTTC	CASSPDGGVPYEQYF